This TCR beta chain was obtained from a study of shared clonotypes between healthy human individuals. To note about this clone: Antigen unknown.

The ends were cut back, 0 bases at V and 4 bases at J, with 9 bases in the middle. The CDR3 length is 14 residues. CDR1 and CDR2 from the germline V gene are MNHEY and SMNVEV (reference sequence). Overall study results and limits: For naive CD4 cells, 5% to 6.5% of clonotypes were shared across a handful of donors.

Sequencing was at deep level. Generated by immunoSEQ multiplex PCR, the TCRdb table keeps only in-frame clones and is missing some. The sample shows approximately 1.5 million clones, 95% to 99% of them seen only once. This chain connects TRBV27 to TRBJ2-5; D possibly corresponds to TRBD2 (6 bases). Sequencing was carried out using naive CD4+ T cells sorted from blood. Subset indicated: CD45RA+ positively selected. This clonotype was obtained from a man under 40 in good health. The CDR3 DNA reads as TGTGCCAGCAGTTTATCGACGGGGGTAGAGACCCAGTACTTC. Protein product: CASSLSTGVETQYF.